This T cell receptor (beta chain) is drawn from a study of blood T cells in healthy people across ages (dated by TCRdb to the mid-2010s). Concerning the study at large: Template switching captured roughly one uniquely barcoded TCR beta cDNA molecule per two T cells in model experiments. Using deep sequencing normalized with unique cDNA molecular identifiers, the study measured how TCR beta repertoire diversity changes with age. The study analyzed two additional independent replicas of 1 million unique cDNA reads from the same blood draw for two donors, one aged 18 to 30 and one aged 80 or older. To avoid experimental bias, donors of different ages were spread randomly across the sequencing lanes. The donors were divided into four age groups: young (average approximately 17 years), middle-aged (approximately 41), aged (approximately 62) and long-lived (approximately 74). Overall study results and their limits: Because donor CMV infection status was unknown, age-related changes in expanded clonotypes were potentially confounded. Observed TCR beta diversity correlated strongly with the percentage of naive T cells measured by flow cytometry. Compared with the aged group, the long-lived group had more naive CD4+ T cells, fewer expanded clones and increased TCR diversity, a pattern suggesting age selection. Estimates of total diversity from one million sequenced T cells were regarded as lower bounds and underestimates. Since profiling was done on bulk unsorted PBMCs, naive and antigen-experienced compartments could not be conclusively compared. Observed TCR beta diversity per million T cells fell roughly linearly with age, and a significant reduction was already apparent by age around 44.

Systemically healthy Caucasian individuals from Russia, 39 in total and aged about 6 to 95 years, were included as donors. Ten milliliters of peripheral blood were drawn from each donor into EDTA-treated Vacutainer tubes. Ficoll-Paque density-gradient centrifugation was used to isolate PBMCs, with at least 6 million per sample. Total RNA was extracted from PBMCs with Trizol reagent, with at least 6 micrograms obtained per sample. For every donor, an aliquot of PBMCs went through flow cytometry to measure the percentages of naive CD45RAhigh/CD27high T cells. This clonotype was observed a few times. No antigen is known for it. Base quality data are lacking; no much larger clone is found one base away. Libraries came from 5' RACE. Sequenced on an Illumina HiSeq 2500. The second PCR ran for roughly 7 to 12 cycles and used a J-beta primer mix along with a sample-barcoded 5' primer. A unique molecular identifier was introduced onto each TCR beta cDNA molecule by a template-switch 5' adaptor carrying 12 random nucleotides. Each sample yielded at least 2.5 million CDR3-containing paired-end reads. The Mint cDNA synthesis kit, primed by a TRBC-specific oligonucleotide, was used to synthesize first-strand cDNA from all RNA. After uracil-DNA glycosylase treatment, a first 18-cycle PCR used universal primers M1SS and BC2_uni_R on all cDNA. On the authors' methods: For normalization, 1 million high-quality reads, each with a distinct molecular identifier, were randomly selected from each sample. Instead of being binned into consensus sequences, reads with shared molecular identifiers were discarded. MiTCR, with a Q25 quality threshold and the strictest error-elimination algorithm, was used for CDR3 identification, clonotype clustering and error correction. Lower-bound total TCR beta diversity was estimated with a nonparametric unseen species model using Euler transformation. TCRdb took the public reads, trimmed them with fastp at Q25, ran MiXCR for clone calling and kept in-frame beta chains. Duplicate CDR3 protein sequences are folded into a single record with the most common DNA and genes. The V and J calls and clone size are TCRdb's, not the authors'. The sample includes 2 million or so distinct CDR3 sequences, with 49% observed a single time. The ten largest clones represent roughly 2% of the sample.

Sample: blood. The TCR comes from a woman between 35 and 50 years old in good health.

The CDR3 reads as follows: CSAPQPGTDTQYF. The base sequence is TGCAGTGCTCCCCAGCCTGGCACAGATACGCAGTATTTT. The sequence joins TRBV20-1 to TRBJ2-3; no confident D gene assignment can be made. Relative to germline, V is 5 bases shorter and J is 1 base shorter, with 10 bases between their ends. Via the germline V gene (reference sequence), CDR1 is DFQATT and CDR2 SNEGSKA. The CDR3 holds 13 amino acids from the cysteine to the phenylalanine. The entry retains the CDR3 DNA only, 39 bases that are in frame from base 1.